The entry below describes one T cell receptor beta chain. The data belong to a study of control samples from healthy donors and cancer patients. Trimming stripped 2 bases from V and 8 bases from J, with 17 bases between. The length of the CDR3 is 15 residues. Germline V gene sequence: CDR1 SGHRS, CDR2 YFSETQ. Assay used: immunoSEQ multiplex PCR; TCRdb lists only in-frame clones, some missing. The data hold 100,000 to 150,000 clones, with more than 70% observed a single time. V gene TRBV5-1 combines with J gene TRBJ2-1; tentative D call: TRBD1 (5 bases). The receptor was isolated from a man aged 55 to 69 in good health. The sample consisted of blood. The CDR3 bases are TGCGCCAGCAGCTTCGAACTTCTCCAGGGCTATGAGCAGTTCTTC. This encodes CASSFELLQGYEQFF.